Listed below are T cell receptor beta chains from one sample, sequenced in a study of blood T cell repertoires in COVID-19. Clones were read by immunoSEQ multiplex PCR, and TCRdb kept only the in-frame ones, dropping some. The repertoire holds about 250,000 clones, with just over 85% as singletons. Specimen: peripheral blood. The receptors come from a woman between 25 and 40 years old with active or convalescent COVID-19. The CDR3 runs from the conserved cysteine through the conserved F or W. The order of the fields is J gene, clone size, CDR3 length, D gene, V gene, CDR3 DNA, CDR3 protein. A D gene is named only where the DNA matches it firmly. Clone size is shown for a subset of rows, as once, few, many or a class of expanded clone.

j_gene: TRBJ2-1; abundance: .; len: 15; d_gene: TRBD2; v_gene: TRBV20-1; CDR3nt: TGCAGTGCTAGTGTAGCGGGGGGATATTACAATGAGCAGTTCTTC; CDR3aa: CSASVAGGYYNEQFF
j_gene: TRBJ2-7; abundance: .; len: 17; d_gene: TRBD2; v_gene: TRBV5-5; CDR3nt: TGTGCCAGCAGCTTGGCTAGCGGGGGGGCCTTAGTCTACGAGCAGTACTTC; CDR3aa: CASSLASGGALVYEQYF
j_gene: TRBJ1-1; abundance: .; len: 17; d_gene: TRBD1; v_gene: TRBV28; CDR3nt: TGTGCCAGCAGTTTACCCCCACAGGGGGCTGTGAACACTGAAGCTTTCTTT; CDR3aa: CASSLPPQGAVNTEAFF
j_gene: TRBJ1-3; abundance: .; len: 16; d_gene: .; v_gene: TRBV28; CDR3nt: TGTGCCAGCAGTTTTTGGCAGGGGACCTCTGGAAACACCATATATTTT; CDR3aa: CASSFWQGTSGNTIYF
j_gene: TRBJ2-3; abundance: .; len: 16; d_gene: TRBD2; v_gene: TRBV5-1; CDR3nt: TGCGCCAGCAGCTTGGAGGCGGGGGGCCTTATTTATACGCAGTATTTT; CDR3aa: CASSLEAGGLIYTQYF
j_gene: TRBJ1-2; abundance: .; len: 11; d_gene: .; v_gene: TRBV7-9; CDR3nt: TGTGCCAGCAGCCTTTCAGGTGGCTACACCTTC; CDR3aa: CASSLSGGYTF
j_gene: TRBJ2-3; abundance: .; len: 15; d_gene: TRBD2; v_gene: TRBV7-2; CDR3nt: TGTGCCAGCAGCTCCCCCGGGGGGAGCACAGATACGCAGTATTTT; CDR3aa: CASSSPGGSTDTQYF
j_gene: TRBJ2-5; abundance: .; len: 13; d_gene: TRBD1; v_gene: TRBV2; CDR3nt: TGTGCCAGGAGGAGGACAGGGGAGGAGACCCAGTACTTC; CDR3aa: CARRRTGEETQYF
j_gene: TRBJ1-2; abundance: .; len: 14; d_gene: TRBD1; v_gene: TRBV19; CDR3nt: TGTGCCAGTATCGACAGGGGATTCGGCTATGGCTACACCTTC; CDR3aa: CASIDRGFGYGYTF
j_gene: TRBJ2-1; abundance: .; len: 15; d_gene: TRBD1; v_gene: TRBV7-2; CDR3nt: TGTGCCAGCAGCCGTTTCCGGGACAGGTACAATGAGCAGTTCTTC; CDR3aa: CASSRFRDRYNEQFF
j_gene: TRBJ2-7; abundance: .; len: 18; d_gene: TRBD2; v_gene: TRBV4-2; CDR3nt: TGTGCCAGCAGCCAAGATCCCACTAGCGGGGGGACCCCCTACGAGCAGTACTTC; CDR3aa: CASSQDPTSGGTPYEQYF
j_gene: TRBJ1-4; abundance: .; len: 13; d_gene: .; v_gene: TRBV11-2; CDR3nt: TGTGCCAGCGTCGGGCCAGGGAATGAAAAACTGTTTTTT; CDR3aa: CASVGPGNEKLFF
j_gene: TRBJ2-7; abundance: once; len: 15; d_gene: TRBD2; v_gene: TRBV9; CDR3nt: TGTGCCAGCAGCCCCCTCAGCGGGGGGGCGTACGAGCAGTACTTC; CDR3aa: CASSPLSGGAYEQYF
j_gene: TRBJ2-4; abundance: .; len: 17; d_gene: .; v_gene: TRBV5-8; CDR3nt: TGTGCCAGCAGCTTTTTAACGAGCAATTTAGCCAAAAACATTCAGTACTTC; CDR3aa: CASSFLTSNLAKNIQYF
j_gene: TRBJ2-2; abundance: .; len: 16; d_gene: .; v_gene: TRBV21-1; CDR3nt: TGTGCCAGCAGCAAAGCTGGGACAGGGGACACCGGGGAGCTGTTTTTT; CDR3aa: CASSKAGTGDTGELFF
j_gene: TRBJ2-7; abundance: .; len: 15; d_gene: TRBD2; v_gene: TRBV6-2/TRBV6-3; CDR3nt: TGTGCCAGCAGCCGGACTAGCGGGGATTTATACGAGCAGTACTTC; CDR3aa: CASSRTSGDLYEQYF
j_gene: TRBJ1-1; abundance: .; len: 18; d_gene: TRBD1; v_gene: TRBV4-1; CDR3nt: TGCGCCAGCAGCCAAGTTGTGGTAAAGGGGGCCGGAGACACTGAAGCTTTCTTT; CDR3aa: CASSQVVVKGAGDTEAFF
j_gene: TRBJ1-2; abundance: .; len: 14; d_gene: TRBD1; v_gene: TRBV6-5; CDR3nt: TGTGCCAGCAGTCCCCTTACGACAGGGAGCGGCTACACCTTC; CDR3aa: CASSPLTTGSGYTF
j_gene: TRBJ2-2; abundance: .; len: 14; d_gene: .; v_gene: TRBV9; CDR3nt: TGTGCCAGCGGGCGGGACCTAGGGGCCGGGGAGCTGTTTTTT; CDR3aa: CASGRDLGAGELFF
j_gene: TRBJ1-2; abundance: .; len: 13; d_gene: .; v_gene: TRBV12-3/TRBV12-4; CDR3nt: TGTGCCAGCAGACAGGACGGGAACTATGGCTACACCTTC; CDR3aa: CASRQDGNYGYTF
j_gene: TRBJ2-7; abundance: .; len: 14; d_gene: TRBD1; v_gene: TRBV4-1; CDR3nt: TGCGCCAGCAGCCGCGGGACAGGGGATTACGAGCAGTACTTC; CDR3aa: CASSRGTGDYEQYF
j_gene: TRBJ2-7; abundance: few; len: 14; d_gene: .; v_gene: TRBV25-1; CDR3nt: TGTGCCAGCTCGTCGGAGGCCCCTAAATACGAGCAGTACTTC; CDR3aa: CASSSEAPKYEQYF
j_gene: TRBJ2-2; abundance: .; len: 15; d_gene: TRBD2; v_gene: TRBV30; CDR3nt: TGTGCCTGCCCCACTGGAAGCGGGGGCACCGGGGAGCTGTTTTTT; CDR3aa: CACPTGSGGTGELFF
j_gene: TRBJ1-1; abundance: .; len: 15; d_gene: .; v_gene: TRBV7-9; CDR3nt: TGTGCCAGCAGCTTAGCCTCCGGGACTAAGACTGAAGCTTTCTTT; CDR3aa: CASSLASGTKTEAFF
j_gene: TRBJ1-1; abundance: .; len: 15; d_gene: .; v_gene: TRBV5-1; CDR3nt: TGCGCCAGCAGCCCTAGGACCGCCTCGGGAACTGAAGCTTTCTTT; CDR3aa: CASSPRTASGTEAFF
j_gene: TRBJ1-1; abundance: .; len: 13; d_gene: .; v_gene: TRBV19; CDR3nt: TGTGCCAGTAGTATAGAGCTGGGCACCGAAGCTTTCTTT; CDR3aa: CASSIELGTEAFF
j_gene: TRBJ2-7; abundance: few; len: 15; d_gene: TRBD2; v_gene: TRBV28; CDR3nt: TGTGCCAGCAGCTCGTTCGCGGGGGGGCTCTACGAGCAGTACTTC; CDR3aa: CASSSFAGGLYEQYF
j_gene: TRBJ2-5; abundance: .; len: 13; d_gene: TRBD2; v_gene: TRBV19; CDR3nt: TGTGCCAGTAGCGGGGGGGCGCGAGAGACCCAGTACTTC; CDR3aa: CASSGGARETQYF
j_gene: TRBJ2-3; abundance: .; len: 13; d_gene: .; v_gene: TRBV5-4; CDR3nt: TGTGCCAGCAGCTTGCCCAGGACAGATACGCAGTATTTT; CDR3aa: CASSLPRTDTQYF
j_gene: TRBJ1-5; abundance: .; len: 16; d_gene: TRBD1; v_gene: TRBV19; CDR3nt: TGTGCCAGTAGTCGTGCCGGGACAGGGGTGGTTCAGCCCCAGCATTTT; CDR3aa: CASSRAGTGVVQPQHF
j_gene: TRBJ1-2; abundance: .; len: 12; d_gene: .; v_gene: TRBV12-3/TRBV12-4; CDR3nt: TGTGCCAGCAGTTCCTTGGAGGGGGGCTACACCTTC; CDR3aa: CASSSLEGGYTF
j_gene: TRBJ2-2; abundance: .; len: 12; d_gene: .; v_gene: TRBV12-5; CDR3nt: TGTGCTAGTAAACTGGACACCGGGGAGCTGTTTTTT; CDR3aa: CASKLDTGELFF
j_gene: TRBJ2-4; abundance: .; len: 15; d_gene: .; v_gene: TRBV6-2/TRBV6-3; CDR3nt: TGTGCCAGCAGTTACTCGTCGGGTTTTCTAAACATTCAGTACTTC; CDR3aa: CASSYSSGFLNIQYF